This T cell receptor (beta chain) appears in the sequencing data of a study of cytomegalovirus exposure and HLA in healthy donors. Study results and caveats: Most TCR sequences were uncommon, yet certain public TCRs appeared in many donors. Within an earlier analysis, most TCR beta V segments proved productive either about 90% or about 30% of the time. The study flagged around 160 TCR beta chains as cytomegalovirus-associated. The authors later found HLA-associated TCR beta chains more clonally expanded than equally common others.

Germline lookup yields CDR1 SGHRS and CDR2 YFSETQ. V shed 4 bases and J shed 8 bases, with 12 bases lying between them. This CDR3 contains 12 residues. 13 Jbeta primers and 60 Vbeta primers were used for the PCR. Generated by immunoSEQ multiplex PCR, the TCRdb table keeps only in-frame clones and is missing some. The sample carries about 130,000 clones, approximately 78% recorded once. As concerns this clone: As yet, its antigen is unknown.

This chain links TRBV5-1 with TRBJ1-1; D is possibly TRBD1 (6 bases). The sequencing input was PBMCs. This TCR was recovered from a woman aged 45-65 years in good health and CMV-seropositive. The CDR3 DNA sequence: TGCGCCAGCAGCGACCAGGGGTGGGAAGCTTTCTTT. Translated: CASSDQGWEAFF.